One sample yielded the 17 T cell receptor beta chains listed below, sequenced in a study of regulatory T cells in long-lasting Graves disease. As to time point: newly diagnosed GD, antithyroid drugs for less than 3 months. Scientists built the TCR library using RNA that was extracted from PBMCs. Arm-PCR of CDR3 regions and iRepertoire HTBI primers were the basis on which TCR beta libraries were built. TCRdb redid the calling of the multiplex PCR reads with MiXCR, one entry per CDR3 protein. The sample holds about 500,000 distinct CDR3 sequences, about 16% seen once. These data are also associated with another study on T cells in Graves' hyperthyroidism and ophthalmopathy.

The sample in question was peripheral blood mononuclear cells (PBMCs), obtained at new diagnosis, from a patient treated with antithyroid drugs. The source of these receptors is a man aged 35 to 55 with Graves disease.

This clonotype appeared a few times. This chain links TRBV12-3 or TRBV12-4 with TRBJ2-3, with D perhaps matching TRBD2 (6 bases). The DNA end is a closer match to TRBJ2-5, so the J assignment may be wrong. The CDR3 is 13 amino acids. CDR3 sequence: CASSQPRPGAQYF. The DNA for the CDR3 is TGTGCCAGCAGTCAACCCAGACCGGGGGCCCAGTACTTC.

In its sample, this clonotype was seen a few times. Here the CDR3 DNA reads TGTGCCAGCAGCCTAGTGGGACAGGGTGGGACCCAGTACTTC. Its translation is CASSLVGQGGTQYF. J is TRBJ2-5 and V is TRBV7-3, with 9 bases identical to TRBD1. The trim removed 5 bases at V and 7 bases at J, leaving 8 bases unmatched. This CDR3 is built from 14 residues. CDR1 is SGHTA and CDR2 is FQGTGA in the germline V gene.

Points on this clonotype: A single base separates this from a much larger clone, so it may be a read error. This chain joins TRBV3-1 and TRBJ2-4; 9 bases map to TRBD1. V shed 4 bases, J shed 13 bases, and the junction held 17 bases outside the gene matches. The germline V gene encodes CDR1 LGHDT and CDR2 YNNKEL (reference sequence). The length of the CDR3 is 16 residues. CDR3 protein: CASSPPGTGRQEAQYF. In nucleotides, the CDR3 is TGTGCCAGCAGCCCCCCCGGGACAGGGCGACAAGAGGCCCAGTACTTC. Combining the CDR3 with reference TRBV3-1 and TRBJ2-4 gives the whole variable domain DTAVSQTPKYLVTQMGNDKSIKCEQNLGHDTMYWYKQDSKKFLKIMFSYNNKELIINETVPNRFSPKSPDKAHLNLHINSLELGDSAVYFCASSPPGTGRQEAQYFGAGTRLSVL.

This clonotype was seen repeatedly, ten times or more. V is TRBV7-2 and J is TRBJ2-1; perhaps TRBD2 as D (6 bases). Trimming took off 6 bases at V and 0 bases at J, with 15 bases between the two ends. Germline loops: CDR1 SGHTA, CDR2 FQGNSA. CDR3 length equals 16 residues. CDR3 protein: CASRLSGTGSYNEQFF. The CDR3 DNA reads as TGTGCCAGCAGGCTTTCCGGGACTGGCTCCTACAATGAGCAGTTCTTC.

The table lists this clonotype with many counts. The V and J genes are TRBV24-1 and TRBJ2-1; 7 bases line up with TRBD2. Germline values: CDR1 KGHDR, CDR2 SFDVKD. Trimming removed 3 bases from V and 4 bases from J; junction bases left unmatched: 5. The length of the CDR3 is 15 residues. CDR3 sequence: CATSDALGGYNEQFF. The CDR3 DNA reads TGTGCCACCAGTGATGCCTTGGGGGGGTACAATGAGCAGTTCTTC.

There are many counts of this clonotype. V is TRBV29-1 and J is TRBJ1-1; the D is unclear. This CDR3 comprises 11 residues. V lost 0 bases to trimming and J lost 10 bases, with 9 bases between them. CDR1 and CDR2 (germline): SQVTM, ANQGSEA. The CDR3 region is CSVEDGNGAFF. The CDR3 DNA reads TGCAGCGTTGAAGATGGTAACGGAGCTTTCTTT. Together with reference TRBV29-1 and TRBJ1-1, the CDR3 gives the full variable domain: SAVISQKPSRDICQRGTSLTIQCQVDSQVTMMFWYRQQPGQSLTLIATANQGSEATYESGFVIDKFPISRPNLTFSTLTVSNMSPEDSSIYLCSVEDGNGAFFGQGTRLTVV.

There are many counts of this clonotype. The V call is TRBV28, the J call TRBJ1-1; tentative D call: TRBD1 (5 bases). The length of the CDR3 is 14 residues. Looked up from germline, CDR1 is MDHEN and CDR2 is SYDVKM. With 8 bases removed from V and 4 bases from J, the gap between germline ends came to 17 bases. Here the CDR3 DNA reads TGTGCCAGCCGCTTCGTTAGGGGAGGCACTGAAGCTTTCTTT. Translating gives CASRFVRGGTEAFF.

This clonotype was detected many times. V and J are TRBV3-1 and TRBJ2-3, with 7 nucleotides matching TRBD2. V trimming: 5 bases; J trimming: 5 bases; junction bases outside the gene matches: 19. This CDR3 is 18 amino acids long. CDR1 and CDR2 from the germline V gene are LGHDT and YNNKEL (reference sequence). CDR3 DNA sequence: TGTGCCAGCAGCGCCTATAGGGGTCGCGGGGGAGAAGGAGATACGCAGTATTTT. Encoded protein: CASSAYRGRGGEGDTQYF.

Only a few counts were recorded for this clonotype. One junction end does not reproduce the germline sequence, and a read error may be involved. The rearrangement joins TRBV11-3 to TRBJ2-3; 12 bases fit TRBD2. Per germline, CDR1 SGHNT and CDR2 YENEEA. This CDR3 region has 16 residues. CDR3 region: CTSSLASGRAADTQYF. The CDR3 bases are TGTACCAGCAGCTTGGCTAGCGGGAGGGCCGCAGATACGCAGTATTTT.

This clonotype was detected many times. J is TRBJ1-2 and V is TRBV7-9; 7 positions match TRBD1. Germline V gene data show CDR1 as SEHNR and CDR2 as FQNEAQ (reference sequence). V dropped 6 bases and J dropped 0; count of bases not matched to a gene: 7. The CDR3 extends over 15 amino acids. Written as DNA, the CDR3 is TGTGCCAGCAGGGATCCGGGACAGTCTAACTATGGCTACACCTTC. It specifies CASRDPGQSNYGYTF.

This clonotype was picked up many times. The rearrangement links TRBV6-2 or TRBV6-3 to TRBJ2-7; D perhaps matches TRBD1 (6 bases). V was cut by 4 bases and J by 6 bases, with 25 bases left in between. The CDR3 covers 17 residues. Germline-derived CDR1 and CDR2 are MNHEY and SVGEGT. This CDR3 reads CASSSDQGTGRFREQYF. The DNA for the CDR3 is TGTGCCAGCAGTTCCGATCAGGGGACCGGACGATTTCGCGAGCAGTACTTC.

The CDR3 DNA is TGTGCCAGCAGTTACTTGGGCGGCGGGCTCTCTGGAAACACCATATATTTT. Its protein product is CASSYLGGGLSGNTIYF. The chain joins TRBV6-5 to TRBJ1-3; D not resolved. The CDR3 is 17 residues long. The germline V gene has CDR1 MNHEY and CDR2 SVGAGI. Trimming left V 1 base short and J 0 bases short, with 13 bases between.

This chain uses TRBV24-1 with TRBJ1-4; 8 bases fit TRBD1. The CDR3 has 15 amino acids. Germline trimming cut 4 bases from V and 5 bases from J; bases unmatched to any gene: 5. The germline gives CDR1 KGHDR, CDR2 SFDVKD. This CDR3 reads CATSDPGTGNEKLFF. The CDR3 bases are TGTGCCACCAGTGACCCCGGGACAGGAAATGAAAAACTGTTTTTT.

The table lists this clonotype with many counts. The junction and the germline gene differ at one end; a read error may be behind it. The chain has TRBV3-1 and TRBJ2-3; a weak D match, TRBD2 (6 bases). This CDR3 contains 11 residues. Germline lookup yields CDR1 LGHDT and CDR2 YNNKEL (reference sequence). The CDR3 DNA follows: TGCTCTGTACGGGGGACAGATACGCAGTATTTT. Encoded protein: CSVRGTDTQYF.

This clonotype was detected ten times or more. The CDR3 sequence: CASSSTDRGYEQYF. CDR3 nucleotide sequence: TGTGCCAGCAGTTCGACCGACAGGGGCTACGAGCAGTACTTC. The chain employs TRBV28 and TRBJ2-7; 8 bases are shared with TRBD1. With V trimmed by 4 bases and J by 3 bases, 5 bases remained unmatched. The germline V gene encodes CDR1 MDHEN and CDR2 SYDVKM. The CDR3 extends over 14 amino acids. The complete variable domain, with remaining parts taken from reference TRBV28 and TRBJ2-7, reads DVKVTQSSRYLVKRTGEKVFLECVQDMDHENMFWYRQDPGLGLRLIYFSYDVKMKEKGDIPEGYSVSREKKERFSLILESASTNQTSMYLCASSSTDRGYEQYFGPGTRLTVT.

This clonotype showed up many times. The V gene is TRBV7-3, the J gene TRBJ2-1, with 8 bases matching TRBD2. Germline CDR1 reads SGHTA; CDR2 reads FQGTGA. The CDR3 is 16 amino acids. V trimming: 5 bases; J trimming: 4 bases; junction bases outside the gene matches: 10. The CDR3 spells CASSPGAGGPYNEQFF. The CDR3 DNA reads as TGTGCCAGCAGCCCTGGCGCGGGAGGACCTTACAATGAGCAGTTCTTC.

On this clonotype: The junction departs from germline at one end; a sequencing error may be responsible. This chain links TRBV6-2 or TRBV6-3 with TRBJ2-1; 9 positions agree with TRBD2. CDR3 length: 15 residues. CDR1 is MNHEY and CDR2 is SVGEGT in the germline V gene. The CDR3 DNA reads TGTGCCAGCAGTGAAGTTGTGTCTAGCGGGAATGAGCAGTGCTTC. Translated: CASSEVVSSGNEQCF.